This T cell receptor (beta chain) derives from a study of blood T cell repertoires in COVID-19. Study in general: The analysed material was cDNA or gDNA that came from T cells, B-cell-depleted T cells, or PBMCs.

This clone showed up just a few times. Sequencing used immunoSEQ multiplex PCR; TCRdb keeps in-frame clones, though not all of them. The sample contains about 240,000 clones, about four fifths of which appear only once. V gave up 5 bases and J gave up 6 bases, with 14 bases separating them. Germline V gene lookup returns CDR1 SEHNR and CDR2 FQNEAQ (reference sequence). The CDR3 contains 14 residues. The gene calls are TRBV7-9 and TRBJ1-5, with D uncertain. This clonotype originated in a woman of 80 years or more with acute or convalescent COVID-19. Sequencing was done on a sample of peripheral blood. CDR3 sequence: CASSTHGRGQPQHF. Here the CDR3 DNA reads TGTGCCAGCAGCACCCACGGTCGGGGTCAGCCCCAGCATTTT. The full variable domain, with the rest looked up from reference TRBV7-9 and TRBJ1-5, is DTGVSQNPRHKITKRGQNVTFRCDPISEHNRLYWYRQTLGQGPEFLTYFQNEAQLEKSRLLSDRFSAERPKGSFSTLEIQRTEQGDSAMYLCASSTHGRGQPQHFGDGTRLSIL.